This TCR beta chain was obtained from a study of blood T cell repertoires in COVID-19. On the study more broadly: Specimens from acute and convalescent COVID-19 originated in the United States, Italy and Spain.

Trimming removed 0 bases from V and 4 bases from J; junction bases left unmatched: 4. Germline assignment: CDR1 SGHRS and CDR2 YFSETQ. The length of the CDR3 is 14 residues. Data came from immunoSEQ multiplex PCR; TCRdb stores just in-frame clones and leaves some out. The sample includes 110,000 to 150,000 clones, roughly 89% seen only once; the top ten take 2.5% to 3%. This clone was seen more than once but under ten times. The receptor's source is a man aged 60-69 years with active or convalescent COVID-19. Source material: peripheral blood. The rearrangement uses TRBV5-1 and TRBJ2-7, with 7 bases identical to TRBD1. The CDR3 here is CASSLGRGSYEQYF. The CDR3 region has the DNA TGCGCCAGCAGCTTGGGCAGGGGGTCTTACGAGCAGTACTTC.